A single T cell receptor (beta chain) is shown here with its context. These data belong to a study of shared clonotypes between healthy human individuals. Using immunoSEQ multiplex PCR, the repertoire was profiled, and TCRdb retains in-frame clones only, with some absent. The table has about 1.1 million clones, around three quarters seen once. The TCR comes from a young man in good health. Some clones in this sample may be carry-over from other donors' samples. The sequencing input was memory CD4+ T cells from PBMCs. The subset was: CD45RA-negative fraction.

CDR3 protein: CASTLTGRFPNQPQHF. In DNA, the CDR3 is TGTGCCAGTACCCTCACGGGCAGGTTCCCTAATCAGCCCCAGCATTTT. V gene TRBV19 combines with J gene TRBJ1-5, with unresolved D. Germline lookup yields CDR1 LNHDA and CDR2 SQIVND (reference sequence). The CDR3 spans 16 residues. Trimming stripped 7 bases from V and 4 bases from J, with 20 bases between. Full variable domain (remainder filled in from reference TRBV19 and TRBJ1-5): DGGITQSPKYLFRKEGQNVTLSCEQNLNHDAMYWYRQDPGQGLRLIYYSQIVNDFQKGDIAEGYSVSREKKESFPLTVTSAQKNPTAFYLCASTLTGRFPNQPQHFGDGTRLSIL.